The 31 T cell receptor beta chains in this list originate from one sample, sequenced in a study of identical twins (dated by TCRdb to 2016 to 2017). To prepare the library, 5' RACE was applied. The data were produced on an Illumina HiSeq 2000. The public reads were reanalyzed by TCRdb: fastp trimming at Q25, MiXCR alignment, in-frame beta chains only. Rows are combined by CDR3 protein, so each entry shows the most common genes and DNA. For this sample the table gives 1.5 million to 2 million distinct CDR3 sequences, of which 32% were detected only once. 0.27% of the sample lies in the top ten. Source material: cord blood. The receptors were gathered from a newborn girl in good health.

Notes on this clonotype: This is likely a read error, given that the CDR3 carries no conserved phenylalanine or tryptophan at its end. This chain connects TRBV28 to TRBJ1-2; D gene unclear. Between the trimmed V and J ends, which lost 4 bases and 5 bases, there was a span of 5 bases. The CDR3 totals 11 residues. The V gene's germline CDR1 is MDHEN and CDR2 SYDVKM. The CDR3 region is CASSSSYGYTL. Here the CDR3 DNA reads TGTGCCAGCAGTTCCAGTTATGGCTACACCTTA.

The chain couples TRBV7-9 to TRBJ2-1, with a tentative D call TRBD2 (6 bases). Germline V gives CDR1 SEHNR, CDR2 FQNEAQ (reference sequence). Trimming pared 5 bases from V and 8 bases from J, leaving 19 bases between. This CDR3 is 15 amino acids long. CDR3 region: CASSPGVKVGDEQFF. The CDR3 region has the DNA TGTGCCAGCAGCCCGGGGGTTAAAGTGGGCGATGAGCAGTTCTTC.

This clonotype was counted only a few times. This rearrangement joins TRBV20-1 to TRBJ1-2, with 12 bases lining up with TRBD1. Germline V gives CDR1 DFQATT, CDR2 SNEGSKA (reference sequence). The V segment lost 1 base and the J segment 5 bases; nucleotides outside the gene matches: 5. The CDR3 consists of 15 residues. CDR3 coding DNA: TGCAGTGCTAGAGCTGGGACAGGGGGCTCTTATGGCTACACCTTC. Protein product: CSARAGTGGSYGYTF.

This clonotype has just a few counts. The rearrangement links TRBV28 to TRBJ1-2; 7 bases map to TRBD1. CDR3 length: 14 amino acids. Unmatched junction bases numbered 5, after V lost 5 bases and J lost 2 bases. Germline CDR1 is MDHEN and CDR2 is SYDVKM. The CDR3 nucleotides are TGTGCCAGCAGTGCAGCGGACAGGAACTATGGCTACACCTTC. Its translation is CASSAADRNYGYTF.

This clonotype has only a few counts. The chain uses TRBV20-1 and TRBJ1-2; the match to TRBD1 covers 7 bases. CDR3 size: 15 residues. V shed 2 bases and J 4 bases; nucleotides not matched to a gene: 10. Germline CDR1 reads DFQATT; CDR2 reads SNEGSKA (reference sequence). CDR3 nucleotide sequence: TGCAGTGCTAGATCGGGGCAGGGGGGATCCTATGGCTACACCTTC. It specifies CSARSGQGGSYGYTF.

A note on this clonotype: An end of the junction differs from the germline gene, which may be a read error. This chain links TRBV5-1 with TRBJ2-7, with 8 bases fitting TRBD2. CDR3 length: 14 residues. From germline, CDR1 is SGHRS and CDR2 YFSETQ. The DNA of the CDR3 is TGCGCCGGCAGCGTAGCGGGACGCTCCTACGAGCAGTACTTC. It codes for CAGSVAGRSYEQYF.

In its sample, this clonotype was seen many times. The chain employs TRBV5-1 and TRBJ2-1; D gene uncertain. Germline V gives CDR1 SGHRS, CDR2 YFSETQ. The CDR3 consists of 16 residues. V was trimmed by 4 bases and J by 0 bases, leaving 14 bases between them. CDR3 protein: CASSLPSIISYNEQFF. The DNA for the CDR3 is TGCGCCAGCAGCCTGCCCTCTATCATCTCCTACAATGAGCAGTTCTTC.

The chain combines TRBV7-2 with TRBJ1-2; 8 nucleotides line up with TRBD1. V shed 1 base and J 3 bases; nucleotides not matched to a gene: 4. The CDR3 is 15 amino acids. Germline V gene sequence: CDR1 SGHTA, CDR2 FQGNSA. CDR3 amino acids: CASSLDPGGYYGYTF. CDR3 nucleotide sequence: TGTGCCAGCAGCTTAGACCCAGGGGGCTACTATGGCTACACCTTC.

Turning to this clonotype: One end of the junction is discordant with germline, which a read error may explain. The chain combines TRBV10-3 with TRBJ2-7, with 9 bases fitting TRBD2. From germline, CDR1 is ENHRY and CDR2 SYGVKD. This CDR3 comprises 16 residues. The CDR3 region has the DNA TGTGCCGTCAGTCCTCGCGGGACTAGCCTCTCCTACGAGCAGTACTTC. It yields the protein CAVSPRGTSLSYEQYF.

This clonotype was counted a few times. The rearrangement links TRBV7-2 to TRBJ1-2, with D uncertain. Between the trimmed V and J ends, which lost 1 base and 4 bases, there was a span of 10 bases. Germline V gives CDR1 SGHTA, CDR2 FQGNSA. The CDR3 is made up of 14 amino acids. For the CDR3, the DNA is TGTGCCAGCAGCTTAGAAGGGTTCACCTATGGCTACACCTTC. Translated, it gives CASSLEGFTYGYTF. The variable domain in full, completed from reference TRBV7-2 and TRBJ1-2, reads GAGVSQSPSNKVTEKGKDVELRCDPISGHTALYWYRQSLGQGLEFLIYFQGNSAPDKSGLPSDRFSAERTGGSVSTLTIQRTQQEDSAVYLCASSLEGFTYGYTFGSGTRLTVV.

This rearrangement joins TRBV20-1 to TRBJ2-3, with 12 positions matching TRBD1. The V and J ends lost 2 bases and 2 bases, in that order; junction bases with no gene match: 17. CDR1 is DFQATT, CDR2 SNEGSKA, per germline (reference sequence). This CDR3 is 20 amino acids long. CDR3 region: CSARSTLRDRGRGYTDTQYF. In DNA form, the CDR3 reads TGCAGTGCTAGATCCACACTCCGGGACAGGGGGCGCGGCTACACAGATACGCAGTATTTT.

This clonotype was seen more than once but under ten times. One end of the junction fails to match germline, which may point to a read error. The chain combines TRBV3-1 with TRBJ2-5, with 7 bases matching TRBD2. This CDR3 region has 17 residues. Germline V gene data show CDR1 as LGHDT and CDR2 as YNNKEL (reference sequence). The CDR3 sequence: CASSQDLEAGAQKTQYF. DNA of the CDR3: TGTGCCAGCAGCCAAGATCTTGAGGCGGGAGCCCAAAAGACCCAGTACTTC.

As concerns this clonotype: Its ends do not fully match the called genes, so a read error is possible. The chain uses TRBV7-8 and TRBJ2-1; a possible D gene is TRBD2 (6 bases). Germline V gene lookup returns CDR1 SGHVS and CDR2 FQNEAQ. The CDR3 extends over 16 amino acids. The CDR3 here is CASSSLSGVGYTEQFF. The CDR3 DNA follows: TGTGCCAGCAGCTCCTTGTCGGGGGTAGGCTACACTGAGCAGTTCTTC.

Regarding this clonotype: The junction differs from germline at one of its ends, possibly a read error. Here the CDR3 DNA reads TGTGCCAACAGCTTGGGGGGGCTGTCCACAGATACGCAGTATTTT. Its protein is CANSLGGLSTDTQYF. The chain combines TRBV5-5 with TRBJ2-3; D perhaps matches TRBD2 (7 bases). CDR3 length: 15 amino acids. CDR1 SGHKS and CDR2 YYEKEE come from the germline V gene (reference sequence).

This chain's CDR3 is CASTADRGRNEQYF. DNA of the CDR3: TGTGCCAGCACCGCGGACAGGGGGCGGAATGAGCAGTACTTC. The chain joins TRBV27 to TRBJ2-7; 11 nucleotides line up with TRBD1. Germline-derived CDR1 and CDR2 are MNHEY and SMNVEV (reference sequence). Trimming at V came to 7 bases and at J to 7 bases, leaving 9 bases not matched to a gene. The CDR3 is 14 amino acids.

The V call is TRBV10-3, the J call TRBJ2-1; possibly TRBD1 for D (5 bases). In germline, CDR1 is ENHRY, CDR2 SYGVKD. This CDR3 is 13 amino acids long. The germline V and J ends were trimmed by 3 bases and 5 bases, with 8 bases remaining between them. CDR3 nucleotides: TGTGCCATCAGTGAATTCAGGGACAATGAGCAGTTCTTC. Translating it yields CAISEFRDNEQFF.

The chain has TRBV2 and TRBJ2-3, with TRBD2 matching 13 bases. The CDR3 loop spans 15 amino acids. The V and J ends lost 6 bases and 6 bases, in that order; junction bases with no gene match: 6. Germline CDR1 reads SNHLY; CDR2 reads FYNNEI. As DNA, the CDR3 is TGTGCCAGCAGGAAGACTAGCGGGGGGAGGGATACGCAGTATTTT. Amino acid sequence: CASRKTSGGRDTQYF.

The CDR3 reads CSARDRGAEAFF. CDR3 DNA sequence: TGCAGTGCTAGAGATCGGGGGGCTGAAGCTTTCTTT. V and J are TRBV20-1 and TRBJ1-1, with D perhaps TRBD1 (5 bases). Trimming took off 0 bases at V and 6 bases at J, with 8 bases between the two ends. The CDR3 is 12 amino acids. Germline values: CDR1 DFQATT, CDR2 SNEGSKA (reference sequence).

This clonotype was seen only a few times. The chain employs TRBV11-2 and TRBJ2-2; no clear D. Germline loops: CDR1 SGHAT, CDR2 FQNNGV. Trimming removed 6 bases from V and 4 bases from J, with 15 bases in between. This CDR3 is 15 amino acids long. The DNA of the CDR3 is TGTGCCAGCAGACCGGCCGACATCTTCACCGGGGAGCTGTTTTTT. Translated: CASRPADIFTGELFF.

J is TRBJ2-1 and V is TRBV28; TRBD2 might be the D (6 bases). This CDR3 is built from 19 residues. CDR1 and CDR2 (germline): MDHEN, SYDVKM. Trimming pared 5 bases from V and 2 bases from J, leaving 25 bases between. In DNA form, the CDR3 reads TGTGCCAGCAGTCTGCTGTCGGGACTCCCGAGACCCCCCTACAATGAGCAGTTCTTC. This sequence encodes CASSLLSGLPRPPYNEQFF.

In its sample, this clonotype was seen a few times. V is TRBV4-2 and J is TRBJ2-7; perhaps TRBD2 as D (5 bases). The CDR3 covers 14 residues. The V gene's germline CDR1 is LGHNA and CDR2 YNFKEQ. V was trimmed by 5 bases and J by 2 bases, leaving 13 bases between them. CDR3 sequence (DNA): TGTGCCAGCAGCTCCCTCCGAGCGGCCTACGAGCAGTACTTC. It specifies CASSSLRAAYEQYF.

The V gene is TRBV5-6, the J gene TRBJ2-5; D may correspond to TRBD1 or TRBD2 (5 bases each). With 1 base removed from V and 2 bases from J, the gap between germline ends came to 12 bases. Germline assignment: CDR1 SGHDT and CDR2 YYEEEE. The CDR3 spans 15 residues. CDR3 sequence reads: CASSLRGVTQETQYF. CDR3 DNA: TGTGCCAGCAGCTTGAGGGGAGTCACACAAGAGACCCAGTACTTC. Full variable domain (rest looked up from reference TRBV5-6 and TRBJ2-5): DAGVTQSPTHLIKTRGQQVTLRCSPKSGHDTVSWYQQALGQGPQFIFQYYEEEERQRGNFPDRFSGHQFPNYSSELNVNALLLGDSALYLCASSLRGVTQETQYFGPGTRLLVL.

The gene calls are TRBV3-1 and TRBJ2-7; 10 bases map to TRBD2. The J call is uncertain, as TRBJ2-5 better fits the DNA end. The length of the CDR3 is 18 residues. The germline gives CDR1 LGHDT, CDR2 YNNKEL (reference sequence). DNA for the CDR3: TGTGCCAGCAGCCAAGTTCCAGCGGGGGGGCCGATTAGCGAGACCCAGTACTTC. Protein product: CASSQVPAGGPISETQYF.

The table lists this clonotype with a few counts. The chain links TRBV4-1 to TRBJ2-7; tentatively, D is TRBD1 or TRBD2 (6 bases each). The germline V and J ends were trimmed by 5 bases and 3 bases, with 17 bases remaining between them. CDR3 length equals 15 residues. Germline V gives CDR1 MGHRA, CDR2 YSYEKL. In DNA form, the CDR3 reads TGCGCCAGCAGCACACTTAGCGGAGGGGGCTACGAGCAGTACTTC. Translation gives CASSTLSGGGYEQYF.

This rearrangement joins TRBV20-1 to TRBJ2-1; 7 nucleotides align to TRBD2. The J call is uncertain, as TRBJ2-7 better fits the DNA end. Germline loops: CDR1 DFQATT, CDR2 SNEGSKA (reference sequence). The CDR3 is made up of 19 amino acids. The CDR3 region has the DNA TGCAGTGCTAGAGTAATGGGGAGGGCAGGAGCGGGACTCTACAATGAGCAGTACTTC. It encodes CSARVMGRAGAGLYNEQYF.

The gene calls are TRBV20-1 and TRBJ1-2, with D maybe TRBD1 (5 bases). The CDR3 spans 11 residues. CDR1 is DFQATT and CDR2 is SNEGSKA in the germline V gene (reference sequence). DNA for the CDR3: TGCAGGCCGGACAATAACTATGGCTACACCTTC. Protein product: CRPDNNYGYTF.

The chain has TRBV14 and TRBJ1-2; TRBD1 is a possible D gene (6 bases). This CDR3 has 15 residues. V lost 4 bases, J lost 10 bases, and 22 bases lay in between. CDR1 and CDR2 from the germline V gene are SGHDN and FVKESK. The CDR3 region is CASSRTNSPRGYYTF. The CDR3, as DNA: TGTGCCAGCAGCCGAACAAATAGTCCCAGGGGATACTACACCTTC.

This clonotype was recorded at least ten times. The chain links TRBV29-1 to TRBJ2-4; 8 positions match TRBD1. Germline-derived CDR1 and CDR2 are SQVTM and ANQGSEA. The CDR3 has 15 residues. V lost 4 bases and J lost 2; bases outside the gene matches: 7. CDR3 region: CSVVPDRVTKNIQYF. As DNA, the CDR3 is TGCAGCGTTGTTCCGGACAGGGTGACCAAAAACATTCAGTACTTC. The whole variable domain, remainder taken from reference TRBV29-1 and TRBJ2-4, is SAVISQKPSRDICQRGTSLTIQCQVDSQVTMMFWYRQQPGQSLTLIATANQGSEATYESGFVIDKFPISRPNLTFSTLTVSNMSPEDSSIYLCSVVPDRVTKNIQYFGAGTRLSVL.

The rearrangement joins TRBV27 to TRBJ1-1; D might be TRBD1 (5 bases). Germline V lookup: CDR1 MNHEY, CDR2 SMNVEV (reference sequence). The CDR3 extends over 15 amino acids. The V gene lost 2 bases and the J gene lost 4 bases, with 14 bases spanning the gap. CDR3 loop: CASSLGTRRITEAFF. In DNA form, the CDR3 reads TGTGCCAGCAGTTTAGGGACCCGGCGGATCACTGAAGCTTTCTTT.

In regard to this clonotype: This may be a read error: a much more frequent sequence differs by one nucleotide. This chain links TRBV28 with TRBJ2-1; 8 bases map to TRBD2. The CDR3 has 16 amino acids. CDR1 is MDHEN, CDR2 SYDVKM, per germline. The CDR3 DNA reads TGTGCCAGCAGTCCAGTGGGACTAGGCTCCTACAGTGAGCAGTTCTTC. Translating gives CASSPVGLGSYSEQFF.

As concerns this clonotype: The junction shows a germline mismatch at one end, possibly a read error. The rearrangement links TRBV15 to TRBJ2-7; D uncertain. Germline V gives CDR1 LNHNV, CDR2 YYDKDF (reference sequence). The CDR3 loop spans 16 amino acids. CDR3 in amino acids: CGTSLESARNSYEQYF. In DNA form, the CDR3 reads TGTGGCACCAGCCTAGAGAGTGCAAGGAATTCCTACGAGCAGTACTTC. Variable domain in full (rest from reference TRBV15 and TRBJ2-7): DAMVIQNPRYQVTQFGKPVTLSCSQTLNHNVMYWYQQKSSQAPKLLFHYYDKDFNNEADTPDNFQSRRPNTSFCFLDIRSPGLGDTAMYLCGTSLESARNSYEQYFGPGTRLTVT.